This entry lists 18 T cell receptor beta chains sequenced from one sample in a study of shared clonotypes between healthy human individuals. Data came from immunoSEQ multiplex PCR; TCRdb stores just in-frame clones and leaves some out. The sample holds about 2.4 million clones, 90% to 95% seen once. Sequencing was performed on naive CD4+ T cells sorted from blood. Noted subset: CD45RA+ positively selected. All receptors derive from a man aged 18 to 30 in good health.

For this clone: Other DNA sequences within the sample encode an identical CDR3. V and J are TRBV20-1 and TRBJ2-3; no firm D call. Trimming cost V 3 bases and J 5 bases, with 3 bases left between them. The V gene's germline CDR1 is DFQATT and CDR2 SNEGSKA (reference sequence). This CDR3 comprises 10 residues. CDR3 nucleotide sequence: TGCAGTGCTAGGGTAGATACGCAGTATTTT. Residues: CSARVDTQYF.

The chain links TRBV19 to TRBJ2-3; 10 bases match TRBD1. The germline V gene has CDR1 LNHDA and CDR2 SQIVND (reference sequence). This CDR3 is 15 amino acids long. Trimming took 4 bases from V and 6 from J; bases not matched to a gene: 7. The CDR3 sequence: CASSTDRGRGDTQYF. DNA of the CDR3: TGTGCCAGTAGTACCGACAGGGGGCGAGGTGATACGCAGTATTTT.

The V call is TRBV6-1, the J call TRBJ1-1; maybe TRBD1 (5 bases). CDR1 is MNHNS, CDR2 SASEGT, per germline. CDR3 length: 14 residues. The V gene lost 7 bases and the J gene lost 1 base, with 13 bases spanning the gap. CDR3 bases: TGTGCCAGCATCCGCGCGGGGGGGAACACTGAAGCTTTCTTT. Amino acid sequence: CASIRAGGNTEAFF.

Remarks on this clone: Different DNA sequences within this sample yield the same CDR3. The chain recombines TRBV5-4 with TRBJ1-2, with a weak D call TRBD1 (5 bases). The V gene lost 0 bases and the J gene lost 2 bases, with 5 bases spanning the gap. Germline V gives CDR1 SGHNT, CDR2 YYREEE (reference sequence). This CDR3 region has 13 residues. CDR3 sequence reads: CASSLDRNYGYTF. The CDR3 DNA follows: TGTGCCAGCAGCTTGGACAGGAACTATGGCTACACCTTC.

The genes are TRBV19 and TRBJ2-7; 11 bases are a match to TRBD1. Germline assignment: CDR1 LNHDA and CDR2 SQIVND (reference sequence). This CDR3 region has 14 residues. The V and J ends lost 10 bases and 2 bases, in that order; junction bases with no gene match: 7. In nucleotides, the CDR3 is TGTGCCACCCGCCGGGACAGGGGGACCTACGAGCAGTACTTC. Translating it yields CATRRDRGTYEQYF. Variable domain in full (rest from reference TRBV19 and TRBJ2-7): DGGITQSPKYLFRKEGQNVTLSCEQNLNHDAMYWYRQDPGQGLRLIYYSQIVNDFQKGDIAEGYSVSREKKESFPLTVTSAQKNPTAFYLCATRRDRGTYEQYFGPGTRLTVT.

J is TRBJ2-1 and V is TRBV5-1; 11 nucleotides align to TRBD2. The CDR3 is 15 residues long. J lost 5 bases, V lost 4 bases, and 5 bases had no gene match. The germline V gene has CDR1 SGHRS and CDR2 YFSETQ. The CDR3, as DNA: TGCGCCAGCAGCCTGGAGACTAGCGGGAACAATGAGCAGTTCTTC. Amino acid sequence: CASSLETSGNNEQFF.

This chain uses TRBV7-2 with TRBJ1-2; tentatively, D is TRBD1 (5 bases). CDR1 and CDR2 (germline): SGHTA, FQGNSA. The CDR3 totals 13 residues. The V and J ends lost 7 bases and 4 bases respectively, with 13 bases between them. The CDR3 sequence: CASTWDSAYGYTF. The CDR3 coding sequence is TGTGCCAGCACCTGGGACTCTGCCTATGGCTACACCTTC.

The chain employs TRBV30 and TRBJ2-7; D perhaps matches TRBD2 (6 bases). CDR3 length: 14 amino acids. Trimming shortened V by 5 bases and J by 3 bases, and 17 bases separated the two germline ends. Germline CDR1 and CDR2: GTSNPN and SVGIG (reference sequence). This CDR3 reads CAWARIADYYEQYF. The CDR3 DNA reads as TGTGCCTGGGCCCGAATAGCGGATTACTACGAGCAGTACTTC. Using reference TRBV30 and TRBJ2-7 for the parts outside the CDR3, the full variable domain is SQTIHQWPATLVQPVGSPLSLECTVEGTSNPNLYWYRQAAGRGLQLLFYSVGIGQISSEVPQNLSASRPQDRQFILSSKKLLLSDSGFYLCAWARIADYYEQYFGPGTRLTVT.

The genes are TRBV5-1 and TRBJ1-6; 7 positions agree with TRBD1. Germline trimming cut 0 bases from V and 0 bases from J; bases unmatched to any gene: 3. CDR3 length: 17 amino acids. Germline values: CDR1 SGHRS, CDR2 YFSETQ. CDR3 amino acids: CASSLDPGGSYNSPLHF. CDR3 DNA sequence: TGCGCCAGCAGCTTGGATCCAGGGGGCTCCTATAATTCACCCCTCCACTTT. Together with reference TRBV5-1 and TRBJ1-6, the CDR3 gives the full variable domain: KAGVTQTPRYLIKTRGQQVTLSCSPISGHRSVSWYQQTPGQGLQFLFEYFSETQRNKGNFPGRFSGRQFSNSRSEMNVSTLELGDSALYLCASSLDPGGSYNSPLHFGNGTRLTVT.

This chain uses TRBV21-1 with TRBJ2-3; the table gives TRBD2 as D, unverified against the DNA. TRBV21-1 is flagged as a pseudogene. The CDR3 runs to 11 residues. The CDR3 DNA reads as TGTGCCGGTTCTGAGACAGATACGCAGTATTTT. Translation gives CAGSETDTQYF.

The sample holds a few counts of this clone. The rearrangement links TRBV29-1 to TRBJ1-1; TRBD1 aligns across 9 bases. Trimming cost V 6 bases and J 1 base; bases outside gene matches: 3. This CDR3 contains 13 residues. CDR1 is SQVTM and CDR2 is ANQGSEA in the germline V gene. The CDR3 protein is CSVGQGKNTEAFF. In DNA, the CDR3 is TGCAGCGTGGGACAGGGAAAGAACACTGAAGCTTTCTTT.

The chain uses TRBV19 and TRBJ1-5; maybe TRBD1 (5 bases). Trimming removed 3 bases at V and 7 bases at J, with 13 bases between. Per the germline V gene, CDR1 is LNHDA and CDR2 is SQIVND (reference sequence). CDR3 size: 14 residues. In DNA, the CDR3 is TGTGCCAGTAGTATTCGAGGGGCTGGGCAGCCCCAGCATTTT. Residues: CASSIRGAGQPQHF.

Comments on this clone: The same CDR3 can be traced to other DNA sequences in this sample. The V gene is TRBV7-2, the J gene TRBJ2-5; no definite D call. The CDR3 length is 12 residues. Trimming removed 5 bases from V and 0 bases from J, with 4 bases in between. From germline, CDR1 is SGHTA and CDR2 FQGNSA. For the CDR3, the DNA is TGTGCCAGCAGCCCAAACCAAGAGACCCAGTACTTC. It yields the protein CASSPNQETQYF.

This clone was seen once. V usage is TRBV6-5 and J usage is TRBJ1-1; D perhaps matches TRBD1 (5 bases). CDR1 is MNHEY, CDR2 SVGAGI, per germline. V lost 10 bases to trimming and J lost 1 base, with 16 bases between them. This CDR3 has 14 residues. CDR3 bases: TGTGCCACCGCTATGGAGCAGGGGAACACTGAAGCTTTCTTT. It specifies CATAMEQGNTEAFF.

V is TRBV5-4 and J is TRBJ2-2, with 7 bases fitting TRBD1. Germline CDR1 SGHNT, CDR2 YYREEE (reference sequence). Trimming at V came to 5 bases and at J to 1 base, leaving 8 bases not matched to a gene. This CDR3 comprises 16 residues. The CDR3 here is CASRTSGGQNTGELFF. Here the CDR3 DNA reads TGTGCCAGCAGGACTTCAGGGGGTCAGAACACCGGGGAGCTGTTTTTT.

The chain uses TRBV6-1 and TRBJ1-4, with 8 bases identical to TRBD1. The CDR3 covers 15 residues. Germline V gives CDR1 MNHNS, CDR2 SASEGT. J gave up 5 bases and V 5 bases, and 7 bases lay outside the gene matches. This chain's CDR3 is CASSPRTGLNEKLFF. In nucleotides, the CDR3 is TGTGCCAGCAGTCCCCGGACAGGGTTAAATGAAAAACTGTTTTTT.

The chain links TRBV28 to TRBJ1-2, with 9 bases matching TRBD1. The V gene's germline CDR1 is MDHEN and CDR2 SYDVKM. J was trimmed by 4 bases and V by 8 bases; bases with no gene match: 8. CDR3 length equals 14 residues. This CDR3 is CASDGQGSGYGYTF. The CDR3 coding sequence is TGTGCCAGCGACGGACAGGGGTCGGGCTATGGCTACACCTTC.

A note on this clone: Other DNA sequences in the same sample also yield this CDR3. V is TRBV5-1 and J is TRBJ2-5; D remains unclear. Trimming cost V 1 base and J 2 bases, with 6 bases left between them. Germline loops: CDR1 SGHRS, CDR2 YFSETQ. The CDR3 spans 13 residues. The CDR3 DNA follows: TGCGCCAGCAGCTTGAACACTCAAGAGACCCAGTACTTC. Encoded protein: CASSLNTQETQYF.